The 29 T cell receptor beta chains reported below all come from one sample, sequenced in a study of post-analysis software for immune sequencing data. Study observations and caveats: Compared with controls, patients had more of about 5 TRBV segments, including TRBV5-6, TRBV5-1 and TRBV20-1.

Included in the TCR beta cDNA libraries were unique molecular identifiers. Via MiXCR, TCRdb re-called the PCR reads, giving one row per CDR3 protein. Of about 820,000 distinct CDR3 sequences in the sample, roughly 58% were seen once. Their recognized antigens are unknown. Sequences were obtained from blood. The receptors shown here come from a girl aged 5 to 17 with multiple sclerosis.

The J gene is TRBJ2-7, the V gene TRBV12-3 or TRBV12-4, with 7 bases that match TRBD1. Germline trimming cut 6 bases from V and 2 bases from J; bases unmatched to any gene: 4. CDR3 length: 13 amino acids. CDR3: CASRRDSAYEQYF. In nucleotides, the CDR3 is TGTGCCAGCAGACGGGACAGCGCCTACGAGCAGTACTTC.

This chain joins TRBV4-1 and TRBJ1-2; 7 bases are shared with TRBD1. Germline CDR1 is MGHRA and CDR2 is YSYEKL. After removal of 5 bases from V and 7 bases from J, the junction contained 10 bases not matched to a gene. The CDR3 is 14 residues long. Written as DNA, the CDR3 is TGCGCCAGCAGCTACGACAGGGCCCTGGGTGGCTACACCTTC. Amino acids: CASSYDRALGGYTF.

This clonotype was observed a handful of times. The chain is built from TRBV29-1 and TRBJ2-1; TRBD2 might be the D (6 bases). V was shortened by 7 bases and J by 8 bases, with 12 bases between the two germline ends. CDR1 is SQVTM, CDR2 ANQGSEA, per germline. The CDR3 contains 11 residues. This CDR3 is CSAGAGYEQFF. The CDR3 DNA is TGCAGCGCTGGGGCGGGGTATGAGCAGTTCTTC.

The chain uses TRBV6-5 and TRBJ1-2; the D is unclear. The CDR3 is 13 amino acids. The germline V gene has CDR1 MNHEY and CDR2 SVGAGI. V was shortened by 7 bases and J by 8 bases, with 17 bases between the two germline ends. The CDR3 bases are TGTGCCAGCAACCCGAAACCAGGTGGAGGCTACACCTTC. This codes for CASNPKPGGGYTF.

This sequence joins TRBV5-6 and TRBJ1-2; the match to TRBD1 covers 7 bases. Germline V gene lookup returns CDR1 SGHDT and CDR2 YYEEEE. CDR3 size: 15 residues. With 3 bases clipped from V and 0 bases from J, the junction kept 5 bases outside the gene matches. CDR3 protein: CASSSTGLSNYGYTF. The CDR3 nucleotides read TGTGCCAGCAGCTCGACAGGGTTATCTAACTATGGCTACACCTTC.

The chain couples TRBV7-2 to TRBJ2-1; possibly TRBD2 for D (6 bases). The V and J ends lost 2 bases and 7 bases respectively, with 15 bases between them. Germline loops: CDR1 SGHTA, CDR2 FQGNSA. The CDR3 loop spans 15 amino acids. The CDR3 is CASSLRRAGGNEQFF. The CDR3, as DNA: TGTGCCAGCAGCTTACGGCGAGCGGGCGGGAATGAGCAGTTCTTC.

The CDR3 DNA is TGCGCCAGCAGCTTGGGGGATGGGACAGCAGAGAGGCAGTACTTC. It translates to CASSLGDGTAERQYF. The genes are TRBV5-1 and TRBJ2-5, with 7 positions matching TRBD1. This CDR3 has 15 amino acids. V was pared by 0 bases and J by 11 bases, with 13 bases of the junction left unmatched. Germline CDR1 is SGHRS and CDR2 is YFSETQ.

This clonotype was picked up a small number of times. V usage is TRBV15 and J usage is TRBJ1-1, with D uncertain. The CDR3 spans 13 residues. The germline gives CDR1 LNHNV, CDR2 YYDKDF (reference sequence). Trimming removed 0 bases at V and 6 bases at J, with 8 bases between. As DNA, the CDR3 is TGTGCCACCAGCAGAGAGATAGTACCTGAAGCTTTCTTT. This sequence encodes CATSREIVPEAFF.

The chain couples TRBV27 to TRBJ1-6; D unclear. Germline lookup yields CDR1 MNHEY and CDR2 SMNVEV (reference sequence). The length of the CDR3 is 15 residues. Trimming stripped 9 bases from V and 5 bases from J, with 17 bases between. CDR3 DNA: TGTGCCAGTGCAGCTTTACTTGGGGATAATTCACCCCTCCACTTT. As protein: CASAALLGDNSPLHF.

This clonotype was counted once. V is TRBV14 and J is TRBJ2-2; TRBD2 might be the D (6 bases). With 1 base removed from V and 4 bases from J, the gap between germline ends came to 13 bases. Germline-derived CDR1 and CDR2 are SGHDN and FVKESK. The CDR3 is made up of 16 amino acids. The CDR3 is CASSQVSLALTGELFF. CDR3 nucleotides: TGTGCCAGCAGCCAAGTCTCACTAGCCCTCACCGGGGAGCTGTTTTTT.

This clonotype was observed a few times. This CDR3 reads CATSDPGTSGYNEQFF. CDR3 nucleotide sequence: TGTGCCACCAGTGACCCCGGGACTAGCGGTTACAATGAGCAGTTCTTC. The chain joins TRBV24-1 to TRBJ2-1, with 11 bases matching TRBD2. Germline CDR1 is KGHDR and CDR2 is SFDVKD. After removal of 4 bases from V and 4 bases from J, the junction contained 5 bases not matched to a gene. CDR3 length: 16 amino acids.

This chain joins TRBV7-9 and TRBJ2-1; D not resolved. The CDR3 is made up of 15 amino acids. Germline V lookup: CDR1 SEHNR, CDR2 FQNEAQ (reference sequence). The ends were cut back, 3 bases at V and 0 bases at J, with 9 bases in the middle. CDR3 nucleotides: TGTGCCAGCAGCTTCCGACAAAACTCCTACAATGAGCAGTTCTTC. It encodes CASSFRQNSYNEQFF.

The V and J genes are TRBV12-3 or TRBV12-4 and TRBJ1-5; 7 bases are shared with TRBD1. The CDR3 is 16 amino acids. V was pared by 5 bases and J by 7 bases, with 14 bases of the junction left unmatched. The CDR3 protein is CASSRLNRGRQQPQHF. The CDR3 DNA sequence: TGTGCCAGCAGTCGCCTAAACAGGGGCCGTCAGCAGCCCCAGCATTTT.

Only a few counts were recorded for this clonotype. The rearrangement joins TRBV7-9 to TRBJ2-7, with D uncertain. V was pared by 5 bases and J by 2 bases, with 13 bases between. Per the germline V gene, CDR1 is SEHNR and CDR2 is FQNEAQ (reference sequence). The CDR3 sequence is 14 residues long. The DNA for the CDR3 is TGTGCCAGCAGCGCAAGAGATAGGGCCTACGAGCAGTACTTC. Its translation: CASSARDRAYEQYF. The full variable domain, rest sourced from reference TRBV7-9 and TRBJ2-7, is DTGVSQNPRHKITKRGQNVTFRCDPISEHNRLYWYRQTLGQGPEFLTYFQNEAQLEKSRLLSDRFSAERPKGSFSTLEIQRTEQGDSAMYLCASSARDRAYEQYFGPGTRLTVT.

The CDR3 here is CAIKPFGKLSGNTIYF. The DNA of the CDR3 is TGTGCCATCAAACCCTTCGGGAAACTCTCTGGAAACACCATATATTTT. The chain joins TRBV10-3 to TRBJ1-3; D is uncertain. The CDR3 has 16 amino acids. Between the trimmed V and J ends, which lost 7 bases and 0 bases, there was a span of 16 bases. CDR1 and CDR2 (germline): ENHRY, SYGVKD.

There are a few counts of this clonotype. This chain uses TRBV5-1 with TRBJ2-7, with 8 bases lining up with TRBD2. The germline V gene encodes CDR1 SGHRS and CDR2 YFSETQ. Unmatched junction bases numbered 11, after V lost 4 bases and J lost 2 bases. CDR3 length: 16 residues. The CDR3 DNA sequence: TGCGCCAGCAGCGAGTCTCTAGCGGGCGAGACCTACGAGCAGTACTTC. Its translation is CASSESLAGETYEQYF.

This clonotype appeared a few times. The V gene is TRBV20-1, the J gene TRBJ2-1, with a tentative D call TRBD1 (6 bases). Germline assignment: CDR1 DFQATT and CDR2 SNEGSKA (reference sequence). The CDR3 sequence is 15 residues long. V was shortened by 6 bases and J by 1 base, with 16 bases between the two germline ends. CDR3 sequence reads: CSAEPRDISYNEQFF. CDR3 bases: TGCAGTGCCGAACCCCGGGACATATCCTACAATGAGCAGTTCTTC.

The CDR3 spells CSVTGADYEQYF. As DNA, the CDR3 is TGCAGCGTAACCGGGGCCGACTATGAGCAGTACTTC. The chain recombines TRBV29-1 with TRBJ2-5; D may correspond to TRBD1 or TRBD2 (5 bases each). The germline V gene encodes CDR1 SQVTM and CDR2 ANQGSEA. The CDR3 loop spans 12 amino acids. V lost 6 bases and J 11 bases, leaving 19 bases between the germline ends.

CDR3 loop: CASSPRTSGKSSYNEQFF. The CDR3, as DNA: TGCGCCAGCAGCCCCCGGACTAGCGGGAAAAGCTCCTACAATGAGCAGTTCTTC. The V and J genes are TRBV5-1 and TRBJ2-1, with 12 bases fitting TRBD2. The length of the CDR3 is 18 residues. The V segment lost 4 bases and the J segment 0 bases; nucleotides outside the gene matches: 8. Germline V gene data show CDR1 as SGHRS and CDR2 as YFSETQ.

The J gene is TRBJ1-2, the V gene TRBV20-1; no clear D gene. Between the trimmed V and J ends, which lost 0 bases and 0 bases, there was a span of 11 bases. The CDR3 covers 15 residues. From germline, CDR1 is DFQATT and CDR2 SNEGSKA (reference sequence). This CDR3 is CSARDRDETNYGYTF. DNA of the CDR3: TGCAGTGCTAGAGATCGCGACGAGACTAACTATGGCTACACCTTC.

The chain recombines TRBV7-9 with TRBJ2-4, with TRBD2 as a possible D gene (6 bases). CDR1 is SEHNR and CDR2 is FQNEAQ in the germline V gene (reference sequence). Trimming shortened V by 4 bases and J by 2 bases, and 12 bases separated the two germline ends. The CDR3 has 15 residues. The CDR3 nucleotides are TGTGCCAGCAGCTCGAACGGGGGAACCAAAAACATTCAGTACTTC. It yields the protein CASSSNGGTKNIQYF.

This clonotype was recorded a few times. V is TRBV5-1 and J is TRBJ2-7, with D hard to call. This CDR3 has 14 residues. The ends were cut back, 3 bases at V and 0 bases at J, with 10 bases in the middle. Germline loops: CDR1 SGHRS, CDR2 YFSETQ. DNA of the CDR3: TGCGCCAGCAGCTCGGACCGGAGCTCCTACGAGCAGTACTTC. As protein: CASSSDRSSYEQYF.

CDR3 protein: CASSQGTSTEAFF. The DNA of the CDR3 is TGCGCCAGCAGCCAAGGGACATCGACTGAAGCTTTCTTT. The chain uses TRBV4-1 and TRBJ1-1; D possibly corresponds to TRBD1 (5 bases). Germline V lookup: CDR1 MGHRA, CDR2 YSYEKL. This CDR3 region has 13 residues. Trimming took 1 base from V and 5 from J, leaving 8 bases between them.

V usage is TRBV30 and J usage is TRBJ1-2, with 8 bases that match TRBD1. Germline V lookup: CDR1 GTSNPN, CDR2 SVGIG (reference sequence). V shed 4 bases, J shed 4 bases, and the junction held 2 bases outside the gene matches. The CDR3 totals 12 residues. In DNA form, the CDR3 reads TGTGCCTGGACCACAGGGGGCTATGGCTACACCTTC. The encoded protein is CAWTTGGYGYTF.

V is TRBV29-1 and J is TRBJ1-1; TRBD1 matches at 7 bases. The CDR3 is 12 amino acids. Trimming removed 7 bases from V and 1 base from J; junction bases left unmatched: 3. Per the germline V gene, CDR1 is SQVTM and CDR2 is ANQGSEA. The CDR3 DNA is TGCAGCGGACGACAGGGGAACACTGAAGCTTTCTTT. It specifies CSGRQGNTEAFF.

This clonotype was seen a handful of times. CDR3 region: CASSFAGGTDNEQFF. The CDR3 nucleotides are TGTGCCAGCAGCTTTGCCGGCGGGACCGACAATGAGCAGTTCTTC. The chain links TRBV7-2 to TRBJ2-1; a weak D match, TRBD2 (6 bases). Germline CDR1 and CDR2: SGHTA and FQGNSA. V was trimmed by 3 bases and J by 5 bases, leaving 14 bases between them. This CDR3 spans 15 amino acids.

This clonotype occurred a few times. The gene calls are TRBV5-5 and TRBJ2-7; possibly TRBD1 or TRBD2 for D (5 bases each). In germline, CDR1 is SGHKS, CDR2 YYEKEE (reference sequence). V shed 10 bases and J shed 0 bases, with 14 bases lying between them. The CDR3 consists of 13 residues. The CDR3 DNA sequence: TGTGCCGTCCGGGACGTCGGCTCCTACGAGCAGTACTTC. This sequence encodes CAVRDVGSYEQYF.

The chain is built from TRBV12-3 or TRBV12-4 and TRBJ2-7, with 7 bases lining up with TRBD2. The ends lost 6 bases at V and 2 bases at J; junction bases unmatched: 10. CDR3 length: 15 residues. The DNA for the CDR3 is TGTGCCAGCAGACCAGCTAGCGGCGGCCCCTACGAGCAGTACTTC. It is translated as CASRPASGGPYEQYF.

CDR3 DNA sequence: TGTGCTAGTGCTTCATCTAGCGGGAGGAGAGGTGGAGAGACCCAGTACTTC. Translating gives CASASSSGRRGGETQYF. The V and J genes are TRBV12-5 and TRBJ2-4, with 11 bases aligning to TRBD2. The J call may be mistaken, given a closer DNA end match to TRBJ2-5. Germline CDR1 is LGHNT and CDR2 is FRNRAP. This CDR3 has 17 amino acids.